The sequence of this T cell receptor beta chain was determined in a study of cytomegalovirus exposure and HLA in healthy donors. Broader study findings: Further analysis was carried out later, and it showed several of the most significant clusters appearing linked to common viral pathogens. Sequencing likely caused a cluster of highly shared sequence variants.

As for this clone: What it recognizes is unknown.

V shed 4 bases and J 4 bases; nucleotides not matched to a gene: 9. The CDR3 spans 16 residues. Per the germline V gene, CDR1 is LNHDA and CDR2 is SQIVND (reference sequence). Primers for the PCR totalled 60 Vbeta and 13 Jbeta. Repertoires were generated with immunoSEQ multiplex PCR, while TCRdb's copy carries only in-frame clones and drops some. This sample carries 120,000 or so clones, more than 65% of them seen once, and the ten largest clones take about 1.7%. The receptor's source is a man younger than 30 in good health and CMV-seronegative. The source material was PBMCs. The chain employs TRBV19 and TRBJ1-1, with TRBD1 matching over 10 bases. The CDR3 spells CASSTSLRTGGTEAFF. In DNA form, the CDR3 reads TGTGCCAGTAGTACTTCCCTTAGGACAGGGGGCACTGAAGCTTTCTTT.